This T cell receptor (beta chain) was sequenced during a study of Graves' ophthalmopathy and Graves' hyperthyroidism. Overall study results and limits: Between ophthalmopathy and stable hyperthyroidism, a 13-signature model drew a separation with nearly 90% sensitivity and about 81% specificity.

The authors amplified TCR beta CDR3 regions, and they did so from RNA transcripts for repertoire sequencing. An initial RT-PCR round employing HTBI primers preceded a second-round multiplex PCR. MiXCR, run by TCRdb on the multiplex PCR reads, gives a single entry per CDR3 protein. This table holds around 600,000 distinct CDR3 sequences, over 40% found once. Ten or more counts support this clonotype. No antigen is known for it. J lost 4 bases, V lost 3 bases, and 7 bases had no gene match. CDR1 and CDR2 (germline): SQVTM, ANQGSEA. The length of the CDR3 is 14 residues. PBMCs came from approximately 10 ml of fresh peripheral blood.

The chain combines TRBV29-1 with TRBJ1-1, with TRBD1 identical over 8 bases. The sequence was collected from an adult man with Graves' ophthalmopathy. Sequencing was performed on peripheral blood. CDR3 sequence (DNA): TGCAGCGTTGATGAGGCAGGGGGCTTCACTGAAGCTTTCTTT. Amino acid sequence: CSVDEAGGFTEAFF. Together with reference TRBV29-1 and TRBJ1-1, the CDR3 gives the full variable domain: SAVISQKPSRDICQRGTSLTIQCQVDSQVTMMFWYRQQPGQSLTLIATANQGSEATYESGFVIDKFPISRPNLTFSTLTVSNMSPEDSSIYLCSVDEAGGFTEAFFGQGTRLTVV.